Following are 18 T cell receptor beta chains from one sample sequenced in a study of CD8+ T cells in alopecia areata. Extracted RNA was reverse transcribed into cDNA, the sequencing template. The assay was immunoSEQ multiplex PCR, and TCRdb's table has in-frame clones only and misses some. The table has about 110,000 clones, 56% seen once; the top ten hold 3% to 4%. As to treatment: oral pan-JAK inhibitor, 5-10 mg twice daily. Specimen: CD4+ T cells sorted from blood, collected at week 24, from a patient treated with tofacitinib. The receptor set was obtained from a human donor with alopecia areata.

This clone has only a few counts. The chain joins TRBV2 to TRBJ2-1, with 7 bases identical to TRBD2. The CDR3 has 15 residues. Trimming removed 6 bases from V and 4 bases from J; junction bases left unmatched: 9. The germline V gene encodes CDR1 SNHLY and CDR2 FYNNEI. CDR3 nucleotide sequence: TGTGCCAGCAGGGGAGGGGCTAGCGGATACAATGAGCAGTTCTTC. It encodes CASRGGASGYNEQFF.

In DNA, the CDR3 is TGTGCCAGCAGCCTTAGAGGATTAGATACGCAGTATTTT. Protein sequence: CASSLRGLDTQYF. V usage is TRBV5-4 and J usage is TRBJ2-3; D call uncertain. CDR1 is SGHNT and CDR2 is YYREEE in the germline V gene (reference sequence). The CDR3 runs 13 residues. The V gene lost 4 bases and the J gene lost 5 bases, with 11 bases spanning the gap.

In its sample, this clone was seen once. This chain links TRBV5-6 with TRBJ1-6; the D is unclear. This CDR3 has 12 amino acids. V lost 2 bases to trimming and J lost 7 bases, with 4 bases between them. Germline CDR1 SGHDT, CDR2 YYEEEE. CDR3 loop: CASSFDNSPLHF. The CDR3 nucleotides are TGTGCCAGCAGCTTCGACAATTCACCCCTCCACTTT.

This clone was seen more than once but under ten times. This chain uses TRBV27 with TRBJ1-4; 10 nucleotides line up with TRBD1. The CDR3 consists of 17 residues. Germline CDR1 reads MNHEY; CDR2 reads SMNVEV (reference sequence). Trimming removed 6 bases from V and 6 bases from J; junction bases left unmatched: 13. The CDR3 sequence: CASSRDRGPNSDEKLFF. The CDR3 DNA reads TGTGCCAGCAGCCGGGACAGGGGTCCCAATAGCGATGAAAAACTGTTTTTT.

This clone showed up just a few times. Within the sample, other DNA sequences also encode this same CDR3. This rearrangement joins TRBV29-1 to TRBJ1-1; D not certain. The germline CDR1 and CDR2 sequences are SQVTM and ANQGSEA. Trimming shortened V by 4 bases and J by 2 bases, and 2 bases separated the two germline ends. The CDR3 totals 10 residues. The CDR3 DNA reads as TGCAGCGTTGCTAACACTGAAGCTTTCTTT. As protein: CSVANTEAFF.

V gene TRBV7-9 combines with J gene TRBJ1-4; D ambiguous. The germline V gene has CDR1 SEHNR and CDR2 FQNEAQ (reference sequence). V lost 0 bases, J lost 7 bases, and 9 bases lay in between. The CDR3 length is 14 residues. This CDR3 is CASSLAGFSEKLFF. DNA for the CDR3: TGTGCCAGCAGCTTAGCAGGGTTTAGTGAAAAACTGTTTTTT.

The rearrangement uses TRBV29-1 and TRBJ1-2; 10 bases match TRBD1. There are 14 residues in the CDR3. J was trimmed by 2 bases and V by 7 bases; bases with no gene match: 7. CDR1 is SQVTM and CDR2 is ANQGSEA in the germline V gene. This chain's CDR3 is CSAQTGQGNYGYTF. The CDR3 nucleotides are TGCAGCGCCCAGACGGGACAGGGGAACTATGGCTACACCTTC.

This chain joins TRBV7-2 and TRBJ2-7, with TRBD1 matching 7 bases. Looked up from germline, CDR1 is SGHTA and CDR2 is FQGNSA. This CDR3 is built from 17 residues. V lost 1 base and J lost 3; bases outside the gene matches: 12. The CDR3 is CASSLVGHRGTFYEQYF. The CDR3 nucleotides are TGTGCCAGCAGCTTAGTGGGACACAGGGGAACTTTCTACGAGCAGTACTTC. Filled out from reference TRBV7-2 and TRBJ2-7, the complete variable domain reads GAGVSQSPSNKVTEKGKDVELRCDPISGHTALYWYRQSLGQGLEFLIYFQGNSAPDKSGLPSDRFSAERTGGSVSTLTIQRTQQEDSAVYLCASSLVGHRGTFYEQYFGPGTRLTVT.

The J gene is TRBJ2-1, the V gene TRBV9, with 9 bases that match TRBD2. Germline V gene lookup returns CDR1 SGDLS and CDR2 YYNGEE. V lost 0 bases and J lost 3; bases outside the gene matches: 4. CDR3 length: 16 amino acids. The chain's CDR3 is CASSVAGTSYYNEQFF. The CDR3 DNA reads TGTGCCAGCAGCGTAGCCGGGACTAGCTACTACAATGAGCAGTTCTTC.

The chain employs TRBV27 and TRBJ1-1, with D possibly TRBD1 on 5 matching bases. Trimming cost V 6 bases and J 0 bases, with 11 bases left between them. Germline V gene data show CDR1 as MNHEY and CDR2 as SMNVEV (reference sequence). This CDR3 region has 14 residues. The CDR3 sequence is CASRYRLMNTEAFF. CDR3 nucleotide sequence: TGTGCCAGCAGATACAGGCTCATGAACACTGAAGCTTTCTTT.

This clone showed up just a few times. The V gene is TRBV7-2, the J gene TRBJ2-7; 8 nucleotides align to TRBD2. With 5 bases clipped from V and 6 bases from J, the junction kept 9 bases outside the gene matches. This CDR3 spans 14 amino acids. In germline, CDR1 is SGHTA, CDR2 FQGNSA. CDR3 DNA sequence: TGTGCCAGCAGCCCTCGGGAGGGGGGCAGCGAGCAGTACTTC. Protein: CASSPREGGSEQYF. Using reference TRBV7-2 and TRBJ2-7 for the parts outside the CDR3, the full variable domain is GAGVSQSPSNKVTEKGKDVELRCDPISGHTALYWYRQSLGQGLEFLIYFQGNSAPDKSGLPSDRFSAERTGGSVSTLTIQRTQQEDSAVYLCASSPREGGSEQYFGPGTRLTVT.

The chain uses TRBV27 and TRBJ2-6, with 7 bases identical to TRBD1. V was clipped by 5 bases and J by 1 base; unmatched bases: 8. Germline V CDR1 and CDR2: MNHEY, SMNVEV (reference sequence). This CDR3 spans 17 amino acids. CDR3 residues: CASSPRGLLSGANVLTF. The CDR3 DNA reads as TGTGCCAGCAGTCCTAGGGGGCTCCTATCTGGGGCCAACGTCCTGACTTTC.

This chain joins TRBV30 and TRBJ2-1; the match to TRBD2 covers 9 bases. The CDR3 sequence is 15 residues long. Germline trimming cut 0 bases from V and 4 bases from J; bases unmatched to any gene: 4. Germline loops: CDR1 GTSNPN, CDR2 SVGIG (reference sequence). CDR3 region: CAWSVRTSAYNEQFF. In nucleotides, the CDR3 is TGTGCCTGGAGTGTTCGGACTAGCGCATACAATGAGCAGTTCTTC.

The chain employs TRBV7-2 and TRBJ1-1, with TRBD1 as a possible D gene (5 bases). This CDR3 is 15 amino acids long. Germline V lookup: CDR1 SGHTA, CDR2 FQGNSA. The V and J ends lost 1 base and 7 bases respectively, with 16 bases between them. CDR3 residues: CASSLGEGGVNEAFF. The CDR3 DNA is TGTGCCAGCAGCTTAGGGGAAGGAGGGGTTAATGAAGCTTTCTTT.

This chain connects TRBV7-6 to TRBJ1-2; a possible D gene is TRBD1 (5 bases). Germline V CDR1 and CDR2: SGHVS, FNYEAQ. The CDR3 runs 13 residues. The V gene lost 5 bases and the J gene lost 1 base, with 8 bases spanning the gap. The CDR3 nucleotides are TGTGCCAGCAGCGCGACAGTTAACTATGGCTACACCTTC. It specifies CASSATVNYGYTF.

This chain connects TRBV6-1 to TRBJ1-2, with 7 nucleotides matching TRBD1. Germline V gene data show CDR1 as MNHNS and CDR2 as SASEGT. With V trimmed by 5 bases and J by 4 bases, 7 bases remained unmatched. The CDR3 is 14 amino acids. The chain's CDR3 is CASSRDSLLYGYTF. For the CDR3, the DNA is TGTGCCAGCAGTCGGGACAGCCTCCTCTATGGCTACACCTTC.

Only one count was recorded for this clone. The CDR3 is CASSYGSSYGYTF. The DNA of the CDR3 is TGTGCCAGCAGTTATGGGTCCTCTTATGGCTACACCTTC. This chain connects TRBV6-5 to TRBJ1-2; D is ambiguous. This CDR3 has 13 residues. V was cut by 3 bases and J by 5 bases, with 10 bases left in between. CDR1 and CDR2 (germline): MNHEY, SVGAGI.

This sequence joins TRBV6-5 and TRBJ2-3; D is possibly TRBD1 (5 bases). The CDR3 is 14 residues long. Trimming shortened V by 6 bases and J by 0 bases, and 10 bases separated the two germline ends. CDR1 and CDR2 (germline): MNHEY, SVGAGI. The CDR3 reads CASRWGLSTDTQYF. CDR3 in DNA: TGTGCCAGCAGGTGGGGCCTGAGCACAGATACGCAGTATTTT.